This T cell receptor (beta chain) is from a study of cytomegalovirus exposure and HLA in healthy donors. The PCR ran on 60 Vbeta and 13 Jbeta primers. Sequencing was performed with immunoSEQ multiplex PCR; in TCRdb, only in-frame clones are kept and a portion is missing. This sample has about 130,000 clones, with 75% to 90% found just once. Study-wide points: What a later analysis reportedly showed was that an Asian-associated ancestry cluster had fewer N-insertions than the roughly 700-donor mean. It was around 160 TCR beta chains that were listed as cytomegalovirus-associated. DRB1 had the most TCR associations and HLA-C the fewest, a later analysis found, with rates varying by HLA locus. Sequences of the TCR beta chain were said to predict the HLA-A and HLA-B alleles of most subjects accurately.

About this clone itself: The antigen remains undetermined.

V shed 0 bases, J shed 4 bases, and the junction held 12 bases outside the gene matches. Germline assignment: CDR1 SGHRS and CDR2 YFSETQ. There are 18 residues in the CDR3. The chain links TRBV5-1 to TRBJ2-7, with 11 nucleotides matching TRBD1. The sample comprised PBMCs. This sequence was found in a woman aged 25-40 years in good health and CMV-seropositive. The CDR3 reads CASSLATDRGRVTYEQYF. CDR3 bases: TGCGCCAGCAGCTTGGCCACGGACAGGGGGCGCGTGACTTACGAGCAGTACTTC. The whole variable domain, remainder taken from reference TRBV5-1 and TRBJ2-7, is KAGVTQTPRYLIKTRGQQVTLSCSPISGHRSVSWYQQTPGQGLQFLFEYFSETQRNKGNFPGRFSGRQFSNSRSEMNVSTLELGDSALYLCASSLATDRGRVTYEQYFGPGTRLTVT.